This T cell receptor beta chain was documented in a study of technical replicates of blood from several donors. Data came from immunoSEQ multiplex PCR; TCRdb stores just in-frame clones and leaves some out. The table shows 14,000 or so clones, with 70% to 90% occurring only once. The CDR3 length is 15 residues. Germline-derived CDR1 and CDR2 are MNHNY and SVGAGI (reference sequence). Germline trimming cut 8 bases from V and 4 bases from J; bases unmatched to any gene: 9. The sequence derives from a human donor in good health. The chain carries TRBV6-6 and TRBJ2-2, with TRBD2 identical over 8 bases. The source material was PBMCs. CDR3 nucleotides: TGTGCCAGCGGGGGGGGACTAGTTGGCACCGGGGAGCTGTTTTTT. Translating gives CASGGGLVGTGELFF.